This T cell receptor (beta chain) was sequenced for a study of CD8+CD57+ T cells in acquired aplastic anemia. Study information: Sorted CD4+ plus CD8+ cells gave DNA averaging approximately 2.9 ug. As sequenced from healthy donors, CD4+ cells averaged about 9.8 million reads. Study-level results: Patients did not significantly differ from controls in CD8+ Simpson's diversity. Common to patients and controls were twenty-nine CD8+ CDR3 sequences.

Template material for TCR beta VDJ and CDR3 profiling consisted of genomic DNA. TCRdb used MiXCR to reprocess the reads, holding one entry per CDR3 protein. The sample includes roughly 170,000 distinct CDR3 sequences, about 60% of them seen just once. CDR1 is DFQATT and CDR2 is SNEGSKA in the germline V gene (reference sequence). Trimming pared 5 bases from V and 7 bases from J, leaving 8 bases between. CDR3 length: 10 amino acids. In the case of this clonotype: Antigen unknown.

Sequencing was performed on sorted CD4+, CD8+, or CD8+CD57+ T cells (not recorded which) from PBMCs. The rearrangement uses TRBV20-1 and TRBJ1-2; D is undetermined. This receptor was taken from a human donor in good health. Here the CDR3 reads CSAPGFGYTF. The CDR3 DNA reads as TGCAGTGCTCCCGGTTTTGGCTACACCTTC.